The clone carrying this T cell receptor (beta chain) was detected once. This sample was taken from a study of blood T cell repertoires in COVID-19. Using immunoSEQ multiplex PCR, the repertoire was profiled, and TCRdb retains in-frame clones only, with some absent. The sample records roughly 110,000 clones, 65% to 85% being singletons. The junction had 8 bases not matched to a gene; V was cut back by 4 bases and J by 7 bases. Germline assignment: CDR1 LGHDT and CDR2 YNNKEL (reference sequence). The CDR3 contains 14 residues. The sequencing sample was made of peripheral blood. The rearrangement joins TRBV3-1 (or the pseudogene TRBV3-2) to TRBJ1-2; 8 nucleotides align to TRBD1. The TCR comes from a woman aged 65 to 85 with acute or convalescent COVID-19. CDR3 nucleotide sequence: TGTGCCAGCAGCCTTTTCGGACAGGGAGGTGGCTACACCTTC. Translation gives CASSLFGQGGGYTF.